This T cell receptor beta chain was sequenced for a study of CD8 T cells in Susac syndrome. The germline gives CDR1 SGDLS, CDR2 YYNGEE. The CDR3 totals 15 residues. The V end was cut by 0 bases, the J end by 4 bases, with 10 bases between. Roughly 0.45 to 1 ug RNA was reverse transcribed with random hexamers. The TCR beta CDR3 was amplified by immunoSEQ multiplex PCR across 54 Vbeta, 13 Jbeta. TCRdb re-called the immunoSEQ multiplex PCR reads with MiXCR, one entry per CDR3 protein. The sample lists under 200,000 distinct CDR3 sequences, 85% to 95% occurring once. The chain employs TRBV9 and TRBJ2-2; D perhaps matches TRBD1 (6 bases). This receptor was obtained from a human donor in good health. Sequencing was carried out using CD4+ T cells from PBMCs. The CDR3 DNA is TGTGCCAGCAGCGTAGGGGGACACATCACCGGGGAGCTGTTTTTT. It encodes CASSVGGHITGELFF.